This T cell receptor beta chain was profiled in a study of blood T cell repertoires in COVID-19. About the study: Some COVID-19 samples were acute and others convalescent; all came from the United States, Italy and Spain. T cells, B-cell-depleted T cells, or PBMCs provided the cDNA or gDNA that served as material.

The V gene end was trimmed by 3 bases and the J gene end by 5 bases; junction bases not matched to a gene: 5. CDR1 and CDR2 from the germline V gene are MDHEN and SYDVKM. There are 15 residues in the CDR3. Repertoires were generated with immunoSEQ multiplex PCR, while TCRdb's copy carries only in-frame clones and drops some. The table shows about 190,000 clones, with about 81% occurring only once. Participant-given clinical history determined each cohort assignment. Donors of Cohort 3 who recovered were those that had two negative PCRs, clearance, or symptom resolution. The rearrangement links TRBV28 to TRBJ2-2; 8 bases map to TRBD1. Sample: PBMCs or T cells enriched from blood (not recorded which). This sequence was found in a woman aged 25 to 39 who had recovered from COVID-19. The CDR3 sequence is CASSFWQGATGELFF. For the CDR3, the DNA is TGTGCCAGCAGTTTCTGGCAGGGGGCGACCGGGGAGCTGTTTTTT.